This TCR beta chain is drawn from a study of blood T cell repertoires in COVID-19. Assay used: immunoSEQ multiplex PCR; TCRdb lists only in-frame clones, some missing. Here the sample spans 110,000 to 150,000 clones, 79% being singletons. Sequencing input: peripheral blood. This sequence was found in a man over 45 with active or convalescent COVID-19.

The CDR3 DNA is TGTGCCAGCAGTTCAGGGGGAGGTAATTCACCCCTCCACTTT. Translating gives CASSSGGGNSPLHF. The V and J genes are TRBV27 and TRBJ1-6; 7 nucleotides line up with TRBD1. This CDR3 comprises 14 residues. Germline V gives CDR1 MNHEY, CDR2 SMNVEV (reference sequence). Germline trimming cut 4 bases from V and 6 bases from J; bases unmatched to any gene: 3.